Below are 29 T cell receptor beta chains sequenced from a single sample in a study of blood T cell repertoires in COVID-19. The protocol was immunoSEQ multiplex PCR, while the TCRdb copy is restricted to in-frame clones and leaves out a portion. This sample has 200,000 or so clones, with about 84% found just once. The sequenced sample consisted of peripheral blood. All receptors derive from a woman in her twenties or thirties with acute or convalescent COVID-19.

The count of this clone is one. J is TRBJ1-1 and V is TRBV12-3 or TRBV12-4, with D possibly being TRBD1 (6 bases). The CDR3 is made up of 13 amino acids. With 6 bases removed from V and 5 bases from J, the gap between germline ends came to 13 bases. The CDR3 protein is CASRTGMGTEAFF. The DNA for the CDR3 is TGTGCCAGCAGGACAGGTATGGGGACTGAAGCTTTCTTT.

The chain uses TRBV27 and TRBJ1-6; D call uncertain. The V and J ends lost 7 bases and 10 bases respectively, with 14 bases between them. Per the germline V gene, CDR1 is MNHEY and CDR2 is SMNVEV (reference sequence). The CDR3 totals 13 residues. CDR3 sequence: CASMSRLRSPLHF. DNA for the CDR3: TGTGCCAGCATGTCCCGCTTACGGTCACCCCTCCACTTT.

The chain joins TRBV6-1 to TRBJ1-4, with 12 bases aligning to TRBD1. Germline V lookup: CDR1 MNHNS, CDR2 SASEGT. The CDR3 covers 13 residues. The CDR3 DNA is TGTGCTGGGACAGGGGGCTTAGAGGAAAAACTGTTTTTT. It translates to CAGTGGLEEKLFF.

CDR3 protein: CASNGGGLRAFF. The DNA for the CDR3 is TGTGCCAGCAATGGGGGGGGACTGAGGGCTTTCTTT. V and J are TRBV25-1 and TRBJ1-1, with D maybe TRBD1 (5 bases). V shed 7 bases and J shed 11 bases, with 17 bases lying between them. Per the germline V gene, CDR1 is MGHDK and CDR2 is SYGVNS. This CDR3 has 12 amino acids.

The J gene is TRBJ2-3, the V gene TRBV9, with no clear D. The length of the CDR3 is 12 residues. V dropped 0 bases and J dropped 5 bases, with 4 bases sitting between them. Germline V CDR1 and CDR2: SGDLS, YYNGEE. The CDR3 region is CASSVAGDTQYF. DNA for the CDR3: TGTGCCAGCAGCGTAGCGGGAGATACGCAGTATTTT.

V usage is TRBV11-2 and J usage is TRBJ2-5; D remains unclear. The CDR3 has 14 amino acids. V lost 3 bases and J 0 bases, leaving 8 bases between the germline ends. The V gene's germline CDR1 is SGHAT and CDR2 FQNNGV. CDR3 DNA: TGTGCCAGCAGCTTTCTCACGGACCAAGAGACCCAGTACTTC. Translated, it gives CASSFLTDQETQYF.

The chain links TRBV5-4 to TRBJ2-1, with D possibly TRBD2 on 5 matching bases. Germline V CDR1 and CDR2: SGHNT, YYREEE (reference sequence). V was cut by 2 bases and J by 5 bases, with 14 bases left in between. CDR3 length: 15 amino acids. The CDR3: CASSLGGPGHNEQFF. For the CDR3, the DNA is TGTGCCAGCAGCTTAGGAGGTCCCGGGCACAATGAGCAGTTCTTC.

This chain joins TRBV19 and TRBJ2-5, with a possible D match to TRBD2 (6 bases). V lost 3 bases and J lost 5, with 13 bases in between. The CDR3 spans 14 residues. CDR1 LNHDA and CDR2 SQIVND come from the germline V gene (reference sequence). In DNA form, the CDR3 reads TGTGCCAGTAGTATCGCGGGACCTCCTGAGACCCAGTACTTC. Protein sequence: CASSIAGPPETQYF.

The V gene is TRBV7-2, the J gene TRBJ2-7; tentative D call: TRBD2 (5 bases). V was trimmed by 2 bases and J by 0 bases, leaving 11 bases between them. Germline-derived CDR1 and CDR2 are SGHTA and FQGNSA. This CDR3 is 15 amino acids long. The CDR3 nucleotides are TGTGCCAGCAGCTTATTCCGGGCGGGCTCCTACGAGCAGTACTTC. It codes for CASSLFRAGSYEQYF.

This clone has only one observation. The chain links TRBV6-2 or TRBV6-3 to TRBJ2-1, with 8 bases aligning to TRBD2. From germline, CDR1 is MNHEY and CDR2 SVGEGT. Unmatched junction bases numbered 7, after V lost 5 bases and J lost 4 bases. The CDR3 runs 15 residues. CDR3 bases: TGTGCCAGCAGTCCCCCGGGACTAGAGTACAATGAGCAGTTCTTC. This encodes CASSPPGLEYNEQFF.

The rearrangement uses TRBV11-1 and TRBJ1-1; 9 bases agree with TRBD1. The V and J ends lost 3 bases and 5 bases, in that order; junction bases with no gene match: 4. The CDR3 is made up of 14 amino acids. Per the germline V gene, CDR1 is SGHAT and CDR2 is FQDESV (reference sequence). The CDR3 DNA sequence: TGTGCCAGCAGCTTCGGACAGGGGAGGACTGAAGCTTTCTTT. It translates to CASSFGQGRTEAFF. Supplemented by reference TRBV11-1 and TRBJ1-1, the full variable domain reads EAEVAQSPRYKITEKSQAVAFWCDPISGHATLYWYRQILGQGPELLVQFQDESVVDDSQLPKDRFSAERLKGVDSTLKIQPAELGDSAMYLCASSFGQGRTEAFFGQGTRLTVV.

The J gene is TRBJ2-1, the V gene TRBV5-1; 8 nucleotides match TRBD2. The CDR3 length is 15 residues. V was clipped by 4 bases and J by 8 bases; unmatched bases: 11. Per germline, CDR1 SGHRS and CDR2 YFSETQ. CDR3 nucleotide sequence: TGCGCCAGCAGCCCTGGTGGTAGCGGGATACATGAGCAGTTCTTC. Protein product: CASSPGGSGIHEQFF.

This chain uses TRBV6-5 with TRBJ1-1; tentatively, D is TRBD1 (5 bases). The CDR3 contains 13 residues. Looked up from germline, CDR1 is MNHEY and CDR2 is SVGAGI. V was clipped by 2 bases and J by 4 bases, with 8 bases between them. CDR3 sequence (DNA): TGTGCCAGCAGTTACCAGGGCACCACTGAAGCTTTCTTT. It is translated as CASSYQGTTEAFF.

The chain carries TRBV18 and TRBJ2-3, with TRBD1 as a possible D gene (5 bases). The germline CDR1 and CDR2 sequences are KGHSH and LQKENI. V dropped 0 bases and J dropped 0 bases, with 7 bases sitting between them. This CDR3 contains 15 residues. CDR3 region: CASSPPPGSTDTQYF. The CDR3 DNA reads as TGTGCCAGCTCACCACCGCCAGGGAGCACAGATACGCAGTATTTT. Drawing the rest from reference TRBV18 and TRBJ2-3, the complete variable domain is NAGVMQNPRHLVRRRGQEARLRCSPMKGHSHVYWYRQLPEEGLKFMVYLQKENIIDESGMPKERFSAEFPKEGPSILRIQQVVRGDSAAYFCASSPPPGSTDTQYFGPGTRLTVL.

The gene calls are TRBV30 and TRBJ1-5; TRBD1 matches at 9 bases. CDR1 is GTSNPN, CDR2 SVGIG, per germline (reference sequence). The length of the CDR3 is 15 residues. Trimming took 1 base from V and 2 from J; bases not matched to a gene: 3. This CDR3 reads CAWSGRTGGNQPQHF. CDR3 bases: TGTGCCTGGAGTGGCCGGACAGGGGGCAATCAGCCCCAGCATTTT.

This chain connects TRBV6-6 to TRBJ1-2; 8 bases map to TRBD1. The V segment lost 4 bases and the J segment 7 bases; nucleotides outside the gene matches: 8. CDR1 and CDR2 (germline): MNHNY, SVGAGI (reference sequence). CDR3 size: 14 residues. CDR3 bases: TGTGCCAGCAGTTTCTCGGACAGGGTCCTTGGCTACACCTTC. Translating it yields CASSFSDRVLGYTF.

The chain carries TRBV6-6 and TRBJ2-7, with TRBD2 as a possible D gene (7 bases). The CDR3 sequence is 13 residues long. Germline V gene data show CDR1 as MNHNY and CDR2 as SVGAGI (reference sequence). Trimming cost V 5 bases and J 3 bases, with 11 bases left between them. CDR3 sequence: CASSAGANYEQYF. CDR3 bases: TGTGCCAGCAGTGCGGGGGCAAACTACGAGCAGTACTTC.

The chain is built from TRBV7-2 and TRBJ2-1; 8 bases agree with TRBD2. Germline loops: CDR1 SGHTA, CDR2 FQGNSA. With 5 bases clipped from V and 7 bases from J, the junction kept 10 bases outside the gene matches. The CDR3 loop spans 15 amino acids. CDR3 loop: CASSPAGALRNEQFF. As DNA, the CDR3 is TGTGCCAGCAGCCCAGCGGGAGCCCTCAGGAATGAGCAGTTCTTC.

The CDR3 reads CASSVTGYYEQYF. For the CDR3, the DNA is TGTGCCAGCAGTGTGACAGGCTACTACGAGCAGTACTTC. The chain is built from TRBV28 and TRBJ2-7; TRBD1 is a possible D gene (6 bases). CDR1 and CDR2 from the germline V gene are MDHEN and SYDVKM. This CDR3 is built from 13 residues. Trimming took 5 bases from V and 3 from J, leaving 11 bases between them.

The chain couples TRBV6-2 or TRBV6-3 to TRBJ2-6; weak D call: TRBD1 (5 bases). V gave up 2 bases and J gave up 2 bases, with 13 bases separating them. Germline-derived CDR1 and CDR2 are MNHEY and SVGEGT. This CDR3 has 17 residues. For the CDR3, the DNA is TGTGCCAGCAGTTACGACAGACATATCACTGGGGCCAACGTCCTGACTTTC. Its translation: CASSYDRHITGANVLTF.

The rearrangement uses TRBV19 and TRBJ1-6; 9 bases are shared with TRBD1. This CDR3 has 14 residues. With V trimmed by 5 bases and J by 7 bases, 3 bases remained unmatched. CDR1 and CDR2 (germline): LNHDA, SQIVND (reference sequence). Written as DNA, the CDR3 is TGTGCCAGTAGTGTGGACAGGGGCAATTCACCCCTCCACTTT. It translates to CASSVDRGNSPLHF.

This clone has just one count. The chain employs TRBV14 and TRBJ2-6; perhaps TRBD1 as D (6 bases). In germline, CDR1 is SGHDN, CDR2 FVKESK. V lost 5 bases and J lost 0, with 14 bases in between. The CDR3 is 17 residues long. CDR3 coding DNA: TGTGCCAGCAGCGTTTTAACAGGGATCTCTGGGGCCAACGTCCTGACTTTC. Its protein product is CASSVLTGISGANVLTF.

V gene TRBV18 combines with J gene TRBJ2-7; a weak D match, TRBD2 (7 bases). This CDR3 has 16 amino acids. The V and J ends lost 3 bases and 2 bases respectively, with 17 bases between them. Germline loops: CDR1 KGHSH, CDR2 LQKENI. CDR3 in amino acids: CASSPLWGGGTYEQYF. Here the CDR3 DNA reads TGTGCCAGCTCACCCCTGTGGGGAGGGGGAACCTACGAGCAGTACTTC.

The chain is built from TRBV9 and TRBJ2-2; D may be TRBD2 (5 bases). The CDR3 sequence is 15 residues long. Trimming took off 4 bases at V and 4 bases at J, with 14 bases between the two ends. The germline V gene has CDR1 SGDLS and CDR2 YYNGEE. CDR3 in DNA: TGTGCCAGCAGCCCACGGGGAGCTGGCACCGGGGAGCTGTTTTTT. Protein sequence: CASSPRGAGTGELFF.

The chain is built from TRBV19 and TRBJ2-5; TRBD1 aligns across 9 bases. J lost 5 bases, V lost 3 bases, and 1 base had no gene match. The CDR3 is made up of 13 amino acids. The germline CDR1 and CDR2 sequences are LNHDA and SQIVND (reference sequence). The CDR3 spells CASSIDRGETQYF. The CDR3 DNA is TGTGCCAGTAGTATCGACAGGGGGGAGACCCAGTACTTC.

The chain carries TRBV5-6 and TRBJ1-4; 10 bases match TRBD1. With V trimmed by 1 base and J by 8 bases, 5 bases remained unmatched. Germline CDR1 SGHDT, CDR2 YYEEEE. CDR3 size: 15 residues. The CDR3 sequence is CASSLSGQGTEKLFF. In DNA, the CDR3 is TGTGCCAGCAGCTTGTCGGGACAGGGGACGGAAAAACTGTTTTTT.

The V gene is TRBV5-6, the J gene TRBJ2-1; tentatively, D is TRBD2 (6 bases). The CDR3 length is 17 residues. Germline CDR1 SGHDT, CDR2 YYEEEE. The V gene lost 4 bases and the J gene lost 7 bases, with 24 bases spanning the gap. The CDR3 bases are TGTGCCAGCAGCCCGATACGGGGGATAACCTCTGGAAATGAGCAGTTCTTC. Its translation is CASSPIRGITSGNEQFF.

The chain couples TRBV2 to TRBJ1-6, with D possibly matching TRBD1 (6 bases). Germline assignment: CDR1 SNHLY and CDR2 FYNNEI. This CDR3 is built from 16 residues. V lost 3 bases and J lost 6, with 15 bases in between. For the CDR3, the DNA is TGTGCCAGCAGTGACGTCAACAGGGTTACTAATTCACCCCTCCACTTT. Translation: CASSDVNRVTNSPLHF.

This clone was recorded a few times. J is TRBJ2-3 and V is TRBV20-1, with D maybe TRBD2 (5 bases). The CDR3 has 15 amino acids. V was pared by 3 bases and J by 0 bases, with 13 bases between. CDR1 DFQATT and CDR2 SNEGSKA come from the germline V gene (reference sequence). The CDR3 here is CSASVGWTSTDTQYF. CDR3 nucleotide sequence: TGCAGTGCTAGTGTGGGGTGGACTAGCACAGATACGCAGTATTTT.